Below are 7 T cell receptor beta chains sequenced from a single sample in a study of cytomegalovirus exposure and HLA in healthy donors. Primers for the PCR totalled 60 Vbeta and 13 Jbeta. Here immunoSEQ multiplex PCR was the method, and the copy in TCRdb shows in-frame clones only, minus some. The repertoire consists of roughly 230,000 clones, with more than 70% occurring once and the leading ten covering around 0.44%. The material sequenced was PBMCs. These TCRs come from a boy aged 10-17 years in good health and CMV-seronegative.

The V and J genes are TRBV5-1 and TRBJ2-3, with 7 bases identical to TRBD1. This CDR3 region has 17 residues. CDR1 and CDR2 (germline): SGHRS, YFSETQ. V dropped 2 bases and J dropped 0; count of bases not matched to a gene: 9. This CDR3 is CASSFSGQVRSTDTQYF. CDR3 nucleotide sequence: TGCGCCAGCAGCTTCTCTGGACAGGTCAGGAGCACAGATACGCAGTATTTT. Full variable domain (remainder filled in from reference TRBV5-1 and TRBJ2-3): KAGVTQTPRYLIKTRGQQVTLSCSPISGHRSVSWYQQTPGQGLQFLFEYFSETQRNKGNFPGRFSGRQFSNSRSEMNVSTLELGDSALYLCASSFSGQVRSTDTQYFGPGTRLTVL.

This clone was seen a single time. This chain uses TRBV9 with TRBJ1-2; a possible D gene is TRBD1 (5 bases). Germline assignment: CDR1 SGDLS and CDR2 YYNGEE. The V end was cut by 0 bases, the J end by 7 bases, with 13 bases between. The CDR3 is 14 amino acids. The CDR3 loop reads CASSVASGASGYTF. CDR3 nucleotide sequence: TGTGCCAGCAGCGTAGCTAGCGGGGCGTCTGGCTACACCTTC.

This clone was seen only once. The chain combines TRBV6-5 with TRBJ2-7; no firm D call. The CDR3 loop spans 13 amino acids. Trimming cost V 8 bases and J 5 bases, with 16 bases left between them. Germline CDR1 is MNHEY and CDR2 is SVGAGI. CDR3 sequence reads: CASGQAVTHEQYF. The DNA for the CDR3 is TGTGCCAGCGGGCAAGCCGTGACCCACGAGCAGTACTTC.

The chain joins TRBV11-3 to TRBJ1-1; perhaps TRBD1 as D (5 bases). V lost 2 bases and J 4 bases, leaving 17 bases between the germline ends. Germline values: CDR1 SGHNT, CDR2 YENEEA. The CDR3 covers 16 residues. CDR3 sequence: CASSLTEGELVTEAFF. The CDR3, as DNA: TGTGCCAGCAGCTTAACAGAAGGGGAACTGGTCACTGAAGCTTTCTTT.

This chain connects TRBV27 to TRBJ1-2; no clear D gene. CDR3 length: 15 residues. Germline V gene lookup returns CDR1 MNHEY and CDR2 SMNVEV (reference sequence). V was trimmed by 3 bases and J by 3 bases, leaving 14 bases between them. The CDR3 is CASSFTTGGHYGYTF. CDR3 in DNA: TGTGCCAGCAGTTTCACGACCGGTGGGCACTATGGCTACACCTTC.

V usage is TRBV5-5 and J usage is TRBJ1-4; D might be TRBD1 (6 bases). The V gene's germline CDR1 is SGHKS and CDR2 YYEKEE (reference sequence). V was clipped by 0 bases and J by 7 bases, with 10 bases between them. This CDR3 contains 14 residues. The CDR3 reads CASSLGGRVEKLFF. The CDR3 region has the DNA TGTGCCAGCAGCTTGGGGGGGCGGGTTGAAAAACTGTTTTTT.

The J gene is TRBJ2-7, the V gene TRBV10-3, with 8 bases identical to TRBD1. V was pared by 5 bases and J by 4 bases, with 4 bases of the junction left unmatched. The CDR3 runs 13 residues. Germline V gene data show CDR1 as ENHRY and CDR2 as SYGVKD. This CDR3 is CAISPGQDYEQYF. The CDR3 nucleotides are TGTGCCATCAGTCCGGGACAGGATTACGAGCAGTACTTC.